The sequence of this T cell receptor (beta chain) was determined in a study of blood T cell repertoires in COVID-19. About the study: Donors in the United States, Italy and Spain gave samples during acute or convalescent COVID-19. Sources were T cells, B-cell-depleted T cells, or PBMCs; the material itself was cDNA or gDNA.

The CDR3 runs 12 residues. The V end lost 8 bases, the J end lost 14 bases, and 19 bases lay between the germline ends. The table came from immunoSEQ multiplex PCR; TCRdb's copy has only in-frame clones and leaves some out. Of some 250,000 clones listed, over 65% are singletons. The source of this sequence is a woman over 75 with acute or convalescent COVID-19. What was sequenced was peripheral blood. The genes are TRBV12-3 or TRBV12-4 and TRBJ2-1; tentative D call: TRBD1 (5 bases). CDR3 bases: TGTGCCAGCCGAACTACCGGACACAAGGAGTTCTTC. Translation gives CASRTTGHKEFF.